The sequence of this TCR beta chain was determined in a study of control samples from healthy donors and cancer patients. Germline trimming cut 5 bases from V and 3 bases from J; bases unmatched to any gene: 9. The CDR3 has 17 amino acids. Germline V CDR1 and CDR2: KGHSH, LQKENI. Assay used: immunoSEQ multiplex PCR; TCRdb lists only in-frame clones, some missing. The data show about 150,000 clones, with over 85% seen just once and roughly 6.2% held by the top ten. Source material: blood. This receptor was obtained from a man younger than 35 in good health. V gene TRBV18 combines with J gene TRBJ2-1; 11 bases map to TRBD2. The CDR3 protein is CASSITPSGRLYNEQFF. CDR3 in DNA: TGTGCCAGCTCAATCACGCCTAGCGGGAGGCTCTACAATGAGCAGTTCTTC. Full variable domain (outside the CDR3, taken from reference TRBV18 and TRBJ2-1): NAGVMQNPRHLVRRRGQEARLRCSPMKGHSHVYWYRQLPEEGLKFMVYLQKENIIDESGMPKERFSAEFPKEGPSILRIQQVVRGDSAAYFCASSITPSGRLYNEQFFGPGTRLTVL.